This T cell receptor beta chain is from a study of blood T cells in healthy people across ages. Primed by a sample-barcoded 5' primer and a J-beta primer mix, a second PCR proceeded for about 7 to 11 cycles. Every sample returned 2.5 million or more CDR3-containing paired-end reads. TCRdb redid the calling of the 5' RACE reads with MiXCR, one entry per CDR3 protein. The sample has approximately 400,000 distinct CDR3 sequences; about half are singletons. V shed 5 bases, J shed 2 bases, and the junction held 8 bases outside the gene matches. CDR1 SEHNR and CDR2 FQNEAQ come from the germline V gene (reference sequence). This CDR3 is 16 amino acids long. The donors, all healthy, were Caucasians living in Russia, aged about 6 to 95.

The specimen sequenced was blood. This TCR derives from a man in his 60s in good health. The chain uses TRBV7-9 and TRBJ2-5, with 10 nucleotides matching TRBD2. The CDR3 is CASSPQGAGGQETQYF. In DNA form, the CDR3 reads TGTGCCAGCAGCCCGCAAGGAGCGGGAGGGCAAGAGACCCAGTACTTC. Full variable domain (rest looked up from reference TRBV7-9 and TRBJ2-5): DTGVSQNPRHKITKRGQNVTFRCDPISEHNRLYWYRQTLGQGPEFLTYFQNEAQLEKSRLLSDRFSAERPKGSFSTLEIQRTEQGDSAMYLCASSPQGAGGQETQYFGPGTRLLVL.